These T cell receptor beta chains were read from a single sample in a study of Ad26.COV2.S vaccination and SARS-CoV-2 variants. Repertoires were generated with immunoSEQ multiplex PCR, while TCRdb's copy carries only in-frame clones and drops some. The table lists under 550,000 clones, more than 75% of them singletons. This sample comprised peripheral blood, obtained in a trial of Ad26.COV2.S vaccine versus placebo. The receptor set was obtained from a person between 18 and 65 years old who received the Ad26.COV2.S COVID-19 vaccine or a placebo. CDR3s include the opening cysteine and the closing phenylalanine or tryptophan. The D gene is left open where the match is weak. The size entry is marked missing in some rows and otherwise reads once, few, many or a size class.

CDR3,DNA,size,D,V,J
CASSDGQGWGYTF,TGTGCCAGCAGCGACGGACAGGGGTGGGGCTACACCTTC,-,TRBD1,TRBV6-5,TRBJ1-2
CASSLGGSPIQYF,TGTGCCAGCAGCCTCGGAGGGTCACCCATTCAGTACTTC,-,-,TRBV14,TRBJ2-4
CASSQVLLNEQFF,TGCGCCAGCAGCCAAGTGCTCCTCAATGAGCAGTTCTTC,-,-,TRBV4-3,TRBJ2-1
CASSIGRDRAYEQYF,TGTGCCAGCAGCATTGGGCGGGACAGAGCCTACGAGCAGTACTTC,-,-,TRBV2,TRBJ2-7
CASSSRGGSYEQYF,TGTGCCAGCAGCTCTCGGGGGGGGTCCTACGAGCAGTACTTC,-,TRBD2,TRBV7-2,TRBJ2-7
CASSPPGGTEAFF,TGTGCCAGCAGCCCCCCAGGGGGGACTGAAGCTTTCTTT,-,TRBD1,TRBV16,TRBJ1-1
CASSNTGRPDYNEQFF,TGTGCCAGCAGCAACACAGGGCGTCCGGATTACAATGAGCAGTTCTTC,-,-,TRBV3-1/TRBV3-2,TRBJ2-1
CASSQKYPDPWELFF,TGTGCCAGCAGCCAAAAGTATCCGGATCCCTGGGAGCTGTTTTTT,-,-,TRBV4-2,TRBJ2-2
CASSTGETQYF,TGTGCCAGCAGCACCGGAGAGACCCAGTACTTC,-,-,TRBV11-2,TRBJ2-5
CASSDSSTLGTYEQYF,TGCGCCAGCAGCGACTCATCAACGCTCGGCACCTACGAGCAGTACTTC,-,-,TRBV4-1,TRBJ2-7
CASSADRGWMETQYF,TGTGCCAGCAGTGCGGACAGGGGTTGGATGGAGACCCAGTACTTC,-,TRBD1,TRBV2,TRBJ2-5
CAISQGNEQFF,TGTGCCATCAGCCAGGGGAATGAGCAGTTCTTC,once,-,TRBV10-3,TRBJ2-1
CASSFSGGNTGELFF,TGTGCCAGCAGCTTTAGCGGGGGAAACACCGGGGAGCTGTTTTTT,-,TRBD2,TRBV27,TRBJ2-2
CSASSGGHQETQYF,TGCAGTGCTAGTAGCGGGGGGCACCAAGAGACCCAGTACTTC,-,TRBD2,TRBV20-1,TRBJ2-5
CASSSHGTGGNYGYTF,TGTGCCAGCAGTTCGCATGGGACAGGGGGCAACTATGGCTACACCTTC,-,TRBD1,TRBV6-5,TRBJ1-2
CASSSQSGGSTDTQYF,TGTGCCAGCAGCTCACAGAGCGGGGGGAGCACAGATACGCAGTATTTT,-,TRBD2,TRBV7-2,TRBJ2-3
CAISESTDYQPQHF,TGTGCCATCAGTGAGTCGACAGATTATCAGCCCCAGCATTTT,-,-,TRBV10-3,TRBJ1-5